This T cell receptor beta chain originates from a study of cytomegalovirus exposure and HLA in healthy donors. Across the whole study: HLA-typed donors were the source of 80 million to 90 million unique TCRs, which an early data release held. General study points: The authors listed over 150 TCR beta chains as cytomegalovirus-associated.

Only a few counts were recorded for this clone. Its antigen is unknown. The PCR was carried out with 60 Vbeta primers and 13 Jbeta primers. The assay was immunoSEQ multiplex PCR, and TCRdb's table has in-frame clones only and misses some. The sample has fewer than 250,000 clones; roughly 80% are singletons. CDR1 SGHNT and CDR2 YYREEE come from the germline V gene (reference sequence). The CDR3 runs to 17 residues. Trimming at V came to 1 base and at J to 3 bases, leaving 8 bases not matched to a gene. This TCR came from a girl aged 2 to 10 in good health and CMV-seronegative. This chain connects TRBV5-4 to TRBJ2-2; 8 bases match TRBD1. Sequenced input: PBMCs. CDR3 sequence reads: CASSLWTGPLYTGELFF. As DNA, the CDR3 is TGTGCCAGCAGCTTGTGGACAGGGCCACTATACACCGGGGAGCTGTTTTTT.